These T cell receptor beta chains were read from a single sample in a study of early T cells in non-severe SARS-CoV-2 infection. MiXCR, run by TCRdb on the 5' RACE reads, gives a single entry per CDR3 protein. The top ten hold about 1.3% of the sample, which has around 67,000 distinct CDR3 sequences, around 13% seen once. Sequencing used whole blood. These receptor sequences come from an adult who was a healthcare worker with PCR-confirmed SARS-CoV-2 infection or an uninfected control (not recorded which). Both conserved end residues are part of each CDR3. The D gene is left open where the match is weak. Size is stated as once, few or many counts, or a class when the clone is expanded.

TRBJ1-4 TRBV29-1 many TRBD1 TGCAGCGACTCACGACAGGGGAGATCAACTAATGAAAAACTGTTTTTT CSDSRQGRSTNEKLFF
TRBJ2-7 TRBV2 many . TGTGCCAGCAGTGAAGAAGGCAGGGGCGAGCAGTACTTC CASSEEGRGEQYF
TRBJ1-1 TRBV6-6 many . TGTGCCAGCAGTTACGGACCCGGAGCTGAAGCTTTCTTT CASSYGPGAEAFF
TRBJ2-3 TRBV5-1 many TRBD1 TGCGCCAGCAGCTTGTTCGACAGGGGAGATACGCAGTATTTT CASSLFDRGDTQYF
TRBJ2-7 TRBV28 few . TGTGCCAGCAGCCTGACCTCCGGGACGCCGCGGGAGCAGTACTTC CASSLTSGTPREQYF
TRBJ1-6 TRBV27 few . TGTGCCAGCAGTCCCCCTGGGTCACCCCTCCACTTT CASSPPGSPLHF
TRBJ1-2 TRBV12-3/TRBV12-4 many . TGTGCCAGCACCCCGGGCCTTAACTATGGCTACACCTTC CASTPGLNYGYTF
TRBJ1-1 TRBV12-3/TRBV12-4 many . TGTGCCAGCAGTTTACGGGGCAGAAACACTGAAGCTTTCTTT CASSLRGRNTEAFF
TRBJ2-3 TRBV7-8 many . TGTGCCAGCAGCTTAGCAGTTCGACAGGGCGGGAGCGGAGATACGCAGTATTTT CASSLAVRQGGSGDTQYF
TRBJ2-3 TRBV4-2 few . TGTGCCAGCAGCCAAGGCGGAGTCCAGGGAGATACGCAGTATTTT CASSQGGVQGDTQYF
TRBJ2-1 TRBV28 few . TGTGCCAGCAGCCGCGGACAGTACAATGAGCAGTTCTTC CASSRGQYNEQFF
TRBJ1-1 TRBV3-1 many . TGTGCCAGCAGCCAATTACCGGGACAACTGAACACTGAAGCTTTCTTT CASSQLPGQLNTEAFF